The entry below describes one TCR beta chain. What antigen it recognizes has not been identified. The record has no base qualities; no much larger clone is one base away. The cohort comprised some 700 healthy bone marrow donors. At the time of sampling, every cohort member was nominally healthy, though immune exposures that went unrecorded were likely present. The donor tested CMV seropositive and was one of the 289 seropositive cohort members. Every donor gave a peripheral blood sample, and the peripheral blood mononuclear cells from that sample were used for TCR beta sequencing. The Qiagen DNeasy Blood Extraction Kit was used to extract genomic DNA from the blood cell samples. These data are taken from a study of cytomegalovirus exposure and HLA in healthy donors (dated by TCRdb to the late 2010s). Concerning the study at large: In an earlier analysis of 587 of the donors, less than 350 Gb of sequence data and about 110 million unique TCR beta sequences from roughly 180 million T cells were reported. Roughly 300 gigabases of sequencing data and roughly 80 million unique TCR sequences made up an early release that covered roughly 670 HLA-typed donors. Among the 398 genotyped donors, approximately 82% belonged to the genetic ancestry cluster associated with self-reported Caucasian donors. The study was designed to test whether signatures of past pathogen exposure could be identified by cataloging public T cell receptors. The T cell repertoires of 666 subjects were profiled by immunosequencing and related to cytomegalovirus serostatus. Besides the first cohort of roughly 640 subjects, a separate validation cohort made up of roughly 130 different subjects was used. The study combined high-throughput TCR immunosequencing, statistical association of individual TCRs with disease status, and machine learning to predict cytomegalovirus infection status. A later analysis re-analyzed previously published TCR beta repertoires from 660 or so donors and added high-resolution HLA genotyping to study TCR occurrence patterns. The later analysis used no new phenotypic data to find candidate immune exposures, relying instead on TCR beta sequences and their occurrence across donors. An earlier analysis of some 500 of the donors applied high-throughput TCR beta sequencing to assess whether each TCR beta V gene segment acted as functional or pseudogenic. Donor age, sex, ethnicity and CMV serostatus were collected together with the repertoire data. A later genetic analysis took genome-wide SNP genotypes for about three fifths of the 666 donors and used that subset as a discovery cohort. All discovery cohort repertoires had been generated on a single sequencing platform. Both class I and class II loci were covered by HLA typing, at four-digit resolution. Typing coverage varied by locus: about 629-630 donors for A, B, C, DRB1 and DQB1; about 520 for DQA1; 606 for DPA1; under 490 for DPB1. A handful of DR-DQ haplotypes were handled as single units for association and clustering because linkage in the cohort was strong. Among several hundred genotyped donors of the cohort, an average of about 240,000 unique TCR beta nucleotide sequences was sequenced per donor, of which about 18% were non-productive. The research as a whole found: The study listed 150 to 200 TCR beta chains as associated with cytomegalovirus. The authors suggested that the approach could potentially be extended to other disease states and immunological phenotypes. At a false discovery rate of 0.05, a later analysis linked some 17,000 TCR beta sequences to specific HLA alleles. Linkage disequilibrium might explain the correlated functional status among segregating V segments, but an unknown experimental factor could not be ruled out. Only TCR beta chains were sequenced in this cohort, and the absence of alpha or paired-chain data limited detectable features. In an earlier analysis of fewer than 750 of the donors, most TCR beta V segments were observed in productive rearrangements about 87% or about 30% of the time, broadly matching IMGT annotations. V-gene and J-gene trimming of TCR beta chains was associated with a missense DCLRE1C variant in a later genetic analysis, and the association was replicated in an independent cohort. HLA typing was unavailable for some donors at each locus, so association tests used only the typed subset. According to a later analysis, most CMV-associated TCR beta chains appeared to be HLA-restricted, and the HLA associations seemed to be driven largely by CMV exposure. A further reported finding was that TCR beta sequences accurately predicted the HLA-A and HLA-B alleles for most subjects in the first cohort. Immune exposure information for the cohort was limited to CMV serostatus. When HLA alleles, especially DR and DQ, strongly co-occurred, TCR associations were difficult to assign to individual alleles. While some public TCRs were present in many individuals, most TCR sequences turned up only very rarely across donors. Compared with equally common non-associated chains, HLA-associated TCR beta chains in a later analysis were more clonally expanded and had lower generation probabilities. The earlier analysis of around 600 of the donors excluded approximately 15 rarely observed V segments, including chromosome 9 orphons, because counts were too low. Cytomegalovirus status was reported to be diagnosed by the classifier with high specificity and sensitivity in both the original and validation cohorts. Three of the identified cytomegalovirus-associated TCR beta chains were confirmed in vitro to be specific for cytomegalovirus antigens. In a later genetic analysis, fewer N-insertions in productive TCRs were reported among donors in an Asian-associated ancestry cluster than the 666-donor mean. According to a later analysis, TCR association rates differed among HLA loci, with DRB1 alleles showing the most associated TCRs and HLA-C alleles showing the fewest. Sequencing depth was assumed to be roughly uniform across donors in the presence/absence analyses, though that assumption may not hold. Several of the top co-occurrence clusters appeared to be linked to parvovirus B19, influenza, CMV and Epstein-Barr virus, according to a later analysis. A cluster of highly shared sequence variants was judged likely to represent a technical artifact of the sequencing pipeline.

Library method: the immunoSEQ multiplex PCR assay. The multiplex PCR relied on a mix of 60 forward primers for TCR Vbeta segments and 13 reverse primers for TCR Jbeta segments. A multiplex PCR assay on genomic DNA amplified the CDR3 region of rearranged TCR beta genes. On the Illumina HiSeq System, the amplified TCR beta libraries were sequenced as 87-base-pair reads. Per the source publication's procedure: A later analysis counted approximately 74 million unique TCR beta chains across the 500 to 850 repertoires, and some 11 million of these chains were shared by at least two donors. A nearest-neighbor algorithm error-corrected the raw reads and collapsed the reads into unique sequences, merging closely related sequences to remove PCR and sequencing errors. V, D and J gene segments were assigned by aligning CDR3 sequences to IMGT reference sequences. For a sequence to be retained, at least a six-nucleotide match to both a V gene segment and a J gene segment was required. Rearrangements were called productive when the CDR3 lacked stop codons and stayed in frame with V and J; all others were non-productive. CDR3 was defined according to IMGT convention as the region running from the second conserved V-encoded cysteine to the conserved J-encoded phenylalanine. The earlier analysis of 500 to 600 of the donors excluded sequences that lacked an unambiguous match to a single V gene segment. In an earlier analysis of approximately 610 of the donors, V segments were called functional above 56.7% productive rearrangements and were called segregating when the between-donor standard deviation exceeded 5%. A statistical classification framework was built for diagnosing cytomegalovirus status from the catalog of TCR beta chain sequences. A later analysis assigned V and J genes by comparing TCR nucleotide sequences with IMGT/GENE-DB human TR gene sequences. The TCRdist pipeline was used in a later analysis to assign CDR3 sequences and most-parsimonious VDJ recombination scenarios. In a later analysis, each TCR beta chain was defined by its CDR3 amino acid sequence together with its V-gene family, and reads lacking a unique V-gene family were excluded. As a way to deal with suspected cross-contamination and a sequencing artifact, a later analysis dropped under 600 nucleotide sequences that were highly shared and had low generation probability. For each public chain, a later analysis derived a clonal expansion index from normalized ranks of inferred template counts within each repertoire. A later analysis computed generation probabilities with a VDJ recombination model fitted to out-of-frame rearrangements, and checked the results against IGoR. In a later analysis, TCR-TCR, TCR-HLA and TCR-CMV co-occurrence was scored with hypergeometric tests, and a repertoire-size bias correction was applied to TCR pairs. False discovery rates were estimated in a later analysis by permuting HLA or CMV assignments 20 times. In a later analysis, co-occurring TCRs were grouped with DBSCAN, and TCRdist sequence similarity was added when clustering was performed within HLA-allele-positive subsets. Repertoires with fewer than 30,000 or more than 120,000 public chains, plus five repertoires with anomalous nucleotide sharing, were excluded from co-occurrence clustering. In its TCRdb copy, this immuneACCESS table keeps in-frame sequences only and misses some clones. Where compared with another copy, unresolved V genes explain less than half of these, and the others have no known cause. The V and J calls and the clone size are those of that table, but D and trimming were determined from the DNA. This sample has some 110,000 clones in its table, and approximately 78% of those were observed once. The ten largest clones take up around a fifth of the sample.

The sample consisted of PBMCs. This TCR was recovered from a man younger than 40 in good health and CMV-seropositive.

The CDR3 in this case is CASSLYLGSLNTEAFF. The nucleotide sequence reads as follows: TGCGCCAGCAGCTTGTATCTGGGCAGCTTGAACACTGAAGCTTTCTTT. The chain is made from TRBV5-1 and TRBJ1-1; there is no confident call for the D gene. The CDR3 runs 16 residues from the cysteine to the phenylalanine. Only the CDR3 region is kept as DNA, spanning 48 bases read in frame from base 1. CDR1 and CDR2 are drawn from the germline V gene: SGHRS, YFSETQ. V was cut back by 1 base and J by 0 bases, leaving a gap of 13 bases between them.